A selection of T cell receptor beta chains follows, all from one sample in a study of shared clonotypes between healthy human individuals. Clones were sequenced by immunoSEQ multiplex PCR, and TCRdb holds only the in-frame ones, with some missing. The sample includes some 1.5 million clones, approximately 98% of them seen just once. Sample: naive CD4+ T cells sorted from blood. Receptors originate from a man aged 25-45 years in good health. CDR3s include the opening cysteine and the closing phenylalanine or tryptophan. The D gene is left open where the match is weak. Clone sizes are given selectively: once, few, many, or a class where the clone is expanded.

length: 15
D: -
J: TRBJ2-7
V: TRBV7-6
size: once
CDR3: CASSSQQGPTYEQYF
DNA: TGTGCCAGCAGTTCACAACAGGGTCCTACCTACGAGCAGTACTTC

length: 14
D: -
J: TRBJ2-3
V: TRBV19
size: -
CDR3: CASSIRGGTDTQYF
DNA: TGTGCCAGTAGTATAAGGGGCGGCACAGATACGCAGTATTTT

length: 18
D: TRBD1
J: TRBJ2-2
V: TRBV28
size: -
CDR3: CASSFDNWGQANTGELFF
DNA: TGTGCCAGCAGTTTCGACAATTGGGGACAGGCGAACACCGGGGAGCTGTTTTTT

length: 16
D: TRBD2
J: TRBJ2-3
V: TRBV7-8
size: -
CDR3: CASSPRTSGRLDTQYF
DNA: TGTGCCAGCAGCCCCCGGACTAGCGGGAGGTTGGATACGCAGTATTTT

length: 11
D: -
J: TRBJ2-7
V: TRBV30
size: -
CDR3: CAWSVKDRQYF
DNA: TGTGCCTGGAGTGTCAAAGATCGGCAGTACTTC

length: 16
D: -
J: TRBJ2-7
V: TRBV10-3
size: -
CDR3: CAISEGGVGDTYEQYF
DNA: TGTGCCATCAGTGAGGGAGGGGTGGGAGATACTTACGAGCAGTACTTC

length: 17
D: -
J: TRBJ2-1
V: TRBV11-2
size: -
CDR3: CASTPPRDGSSYNEQFF
DNA: TGTGCCAGCACCCCCCCCCGGGACGGTAGCTCCTACAATGAGCAGTTCTTC

length: 12
D: TRBD2
J: TRBJ2-3
V: TRBV29-1
size: once
CDR3: CSSGAGSDTQYF
DNA: TGCAGCTCCGGAGCGGGGTCAGATACGCAGTATTTT

length: 13
D: -
J: TRBJ1-2
V: TRBV7-8
size: -
CDR3: CASSSRDLYGYTF
DNA: TGTGCCAGCAGCTCCAGGGATCTTTATGGCTACACCTTC

length: 16
D: -
J: TRBJ2-2
V: TRBV7-3
size: -
CDR3: CASSAGLRGDTGELFF
DNA: TGTGCCAGCAGCGCGGGCCTCAGGGGGGACACCGGGGAGCTGTTTTTT

length: 12
D: -
J: TRBJ1-1
V: TRBV18
size: -
CDR3: CASSKGNTEAFF
DNA: TGTGCCAGCTCAAAAGGGAACACTGAAGCTTTCTTT

length: 16
D: TRBD2
J: TRBJ2-7
V: TRBV28
size: -
CDR3: CASSSRGASGSTEQYF
DNA: TGTGCCAGCAGTTCCCGTGGGGCTAGCGGGAGTACAGAGCAGTACTTC

length: 15
D: -
J: TRBJ1-2
V: TRBV14
size: -
CDR3: CASSQGFSVVYGYTF
DNA: TGTGCCAGCAGCCAAGGATTCTCTGTCGTCTATGGCTACACCTTC

length: 12
D: -
J: TRBJ2-7
V: TRBV27
size: -
CDR3: CASRTGTYEQYF
DNA: TGTGCCAGCAGGACAGGCACCTACGAGCAGTACTTC

length: 16
D: TRBD1
J: TRBJ2-3
V: TRBV19
size: -
CDR3: CASSIANRGLPDTQYF
DNA: TGTGCCAGTAGTATTGCGAACAGGGGCTTGCCAGATACGCAGTATTTT

length: 19
D: TRBD2
J: TRBJ2-7
V: TRBV4-3
size: -
CDR3: CASSQDGQPVAGPPYEQYF
DNA: TGCGCCAGCAGCCAAGATGGACAACCAGTAGCGGGACCCCCTTACGAGCAGTACTTC

length: 12
D: TRBD2
J: TRBJ2-3
V: TRBV7-8
size: -
CDR3: CASSFAEREQYF
DNA: TGTGCCAGCAGCTTCGCTGAGCGGGAGCAGTATTTT

length: 16
D: TRBD2
J: TRBJ2-7
V: TRBV30
size: -
CDR3: CAWSVGPSGRNYEQYF
DNA: TGTGCCTGGAGTGTAGGTCCTAGCGGGAGGAACTACGAGCAGTACTTC

length: 14
D: TRBD1
J: TRBJ2-7
V: TRBV10-3
size: few
CDR3: CAISRDRDSYEQYF
DNA: TGTGCCATCAGCCGGGACAGGGACTCCTACGAGCAGTACTTC

length: 15
D: -
J: TRBJ1-2
V: TRBV28
size: -
CDR3: CASSHPDRTNYGYTF
DNA: TGTGCCAGCAGTCACCCGGACAGAACTAACTATGGCTACACCTTC

length: 14
D: -
J: TRBJ1-4
V: TRBV19
size: -
CDR3: CASSDGSANEKLFF
DNA: TGTGCCAGTAGCGATGGGTCGGCTAATGAAAAACTGTTTTTT

length: 15
D: -
J: TRBJ1-1
V: TRBV7-2
size: -
CDR3: CASSLSRGMNTEAFF
DNA: TGTGCCAGCAGCTTAAGTCGGGGCATGAACACTGAAGCTTTCTTT

length: 11
D: -
J: TRBJ2-7
V: TRBV2
size: -
CDR3: CASRLESEQYF
DNA: TGTGCCAGCAGACTTGAAAGCGAGCAGTACTTC

length: 15
D: TRBD2
J: TRBJ2-3
V: TRBV11-3
size: -
CDR3: CASSRTSGRRDTQYF
DNA: TGTGCCAGCAGCCGGACTAGCGGGAGAAGAGATACGCAGTATTTT

length: 15
D: TRBD2
J: TRBJ2-2
V: TRBV7-2
size: -
CDR3: CASSSTSGRVGELFF
DNA: TGTGCCAGCAGCTCGACTAGCGGGAGGGTCGGGGAGCTGTTTTTT

length: 15
D: -
J: TRBJ2-5
V: TRBV7-7
size: -
CDR3: CASSATGTRQETQYF
DNA: TGTGCCAGCAGCGCAACGGGGACAAGACAAGAGACCCAGTACTTC

length: 15
D: -
J: TRBJ2-5
V: TRBV7-6
size: -
CDR3: CASSPIRGAQETQYF
DNA: TGTGCCAGCAGCCCGATTAGGGGGGCCCAAGAGACCCAGTACTTC

length: 15
D: TRBD1
J: TRBJ2-7
V: TRBV27
size: -
CDR3: CASRARDRPSYEQYF
DNA: TGTGCCAGCAGAGCCCGGGACAGGCCCTCCTACGAGCAGTACTTC

length: 14
D: TRBD1
J: TRBJ1-4
V: TRBV7-9
size: -
CDR3: CASISTGRNEKLFF
DNA: TGTGCCAGCATCTCGACAGGGCGAAATGAAAAACTGTTTTTT

length: 14
D: -
J: TRBJ1-5
V: TRBV28
size: -
CDR3: CASSLQGGGQPQHF
DNA: TGTGCCAGCAGTTTACAGGGAGGGGGTCAGCCCCAGCATTTT

length: 13
D: -
J: TRBJ2-7
V: TRBV11-2
size: -
CDR3: CASSRGTTYEQYF
DNA: TGTGCCAGCAGCCGCGGGACGACCTACGAGCAGTACTTC

length: 18
D: -
J: TRBJ2-3
V: TRBV28
size: -
CDR3: CASSLQGRTGGDTDTQYF
DNA: TGTGCCAGCAGTTTACAAGGGAGGACAGGAGGGGACACAGATACGCAGTATTTT

length: 13
D: TRBD1
J: TRBJ2-7
V: TRBV5-5
size: -
CDR3: CASSRDRGDEQYF
DNA: TGTGCCAGCAGCCGGGACAGGGGAGACGAGCAGTACTTC

length: 14
D: -
J: TRBJ2-2
V: TRBV11-3
size: -
CDR3: CASSPQSNTGELFF
DNA: TGTGCCAGCAGCCCCCAGTCGAACACCGGGGAGCTGTTTTTT

length: 13
D: TRBD1
J: TRBJ2-1
V: TRBV6-4
size: -
CDR3: CASSSDRGNEQFF
DNA: TGTGCCAGCAGTTCGGACAGGGGAAATGAGCAGTTCTTC

length: 16
D: TRBD2
J: TRBJ2-3
V: TRBV29-1
size: -
CDR3: CSVRPRTSGRTDTQYF
DNA: TGCAGCGTCCGCCCACGGACTAGCGGACGCACAGATACGCAGTATTTT

length: 12
D: -
J: TRBJ2-7
V: TRBV29-1
size: once
CDR3: CSVEENSYEQYF
DNA: TGCAGCGTTGAAGAGAACTCCTACGAGCAGTACTTC

length: 13
D: -
J: TRBJ1-5
V: TRBV11-2
size: -
CDR3: CASSPLAGQPQHF
DNA: TGTGCCAGCAGCCCCCTCGCAGGTCAGCCCCAGCATTTT